This paragraph covers one T cell receptor (beta chain) sequence. Its cognate antigen is unknown. This sample stems from a study of CD8+ T cells in alopecia areata. Study-wide context: Disease severity was quantified as SALT score of affected scalp area.

Documented treatment: oral pan-JAK inhibitor, 5-10 mg twice daily. Sequencing templates came from extracted RNA that was reverse transcribed into cDNA. Here immunoSEQ multiplex PCR was the method, and the copy in TCRdb shows in-frame clones only, minus some. This table has 150,000 to 200,000 clones, 60% appearing once. With V trimmed by 4 bases and J by 0 bases, 5 bases remained unmatched. This CDR3 has 15 residues. Germline assignment: CDR1 MDHEN and CDR2 SYDVKM. General study points: Sequenced scalp T cells also include alphabeta T cells resident in normal skin. In scalp and blood, many expanded lesional clones persisted during tofacitinib. With just one nonresponder, it is still uncertain whether baseline CD8+ expansion relates to response.

The sequenced sample was CD4+ T cells sorted from blood, obtained at week 24, from a patient treated with tofacitinib. The sequence came from a human donor with alopecia areata. J is TRBJ2-7 and V is TRBV28; 8 bases line up with TRBD2. The CDR3 sequence: CASSSPSGGSYEQYF. CDR3 coding DNA: TGTGCCAGCAGTTCCCCCAGCGGGGGCTCCTACGAGCAGTACTTC.